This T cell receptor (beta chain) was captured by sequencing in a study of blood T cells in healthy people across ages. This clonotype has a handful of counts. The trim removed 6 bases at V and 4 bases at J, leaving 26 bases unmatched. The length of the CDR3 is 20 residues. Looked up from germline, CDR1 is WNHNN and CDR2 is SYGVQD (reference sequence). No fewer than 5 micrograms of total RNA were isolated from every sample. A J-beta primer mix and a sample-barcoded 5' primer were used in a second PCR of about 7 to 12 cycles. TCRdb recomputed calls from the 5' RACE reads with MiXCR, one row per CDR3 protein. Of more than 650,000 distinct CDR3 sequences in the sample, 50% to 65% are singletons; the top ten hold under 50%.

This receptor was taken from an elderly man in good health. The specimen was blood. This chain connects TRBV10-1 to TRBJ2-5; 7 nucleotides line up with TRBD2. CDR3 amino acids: CASSSGTVSTRLAGGETQYF. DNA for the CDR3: TGCGCCAGCAGCTCCGGGACCGTAAGCACTCGACTAGCTGGCGGAGAGACCCAGTACTTC.